The rows below give T cell receptor beta chains drawn from one sample of a study of blood T cell repertoires in COVID-19. Assay: immunoSEQ multiplex PCR; the TCRdb copy retains only in-frame clones and omits some. The data hold 60,000 to 75,000 clones, with approximately 80% observed a single time. The specimen was peripheral blood. The receptors come from a woman in her 70s with acute or convalescent COVID-19. Both conserved end residues are part of each CDR3. Fields, in order: V gene, J gene, D gene, clone size, CDR3 protein, CDR3 DNA. The D gene is left open where the match is weak. For some rows the clone size is stated as once, few or many, or as a class when expanded; others skip it.

V gene: TRBV4-3
J gene: TRBJ1-2
D gene: .
clone size: .
CDR3 protein: CASSQGQAAHGYTF
CDR3 DNA: TGCGCCAGCAGCCAAGGACAGGCGGCACATGGCTACACCTTC

V gene: TRBV9
J gene: TRBJ1-1
D gene: .
clone size: .
CDR3 protein: CASSAFEGSTEAFF
CDR3 DNA: TGTGCCAGCAGCGCGTTCGAGGGATCCACTGAAGCTTTCTTT

V gene: TRBV9
J gene: TRBJ2-7
D gene: .
clone size: many
CDR3 protein: CASSAERSSSYEQYF
CDR3 DNA: TGTGCCAGCAGCGCCGAGCGGTCGAGCTCCTACGAGCAGTACTTC

V gene: TRBV9
J gene: TRBJ2-2
D gene: .
clone size: .
CDR3 protein: CASSVALVTGELFF
CDR3 DNA: TGTGCCAGCAGCGTAGCTCTTGTCACCGGGGAGCTGTTTTTT

V gene: TRBV5-4
J gene: TRBJ2-1
D gene: .
clone size: .
CDR3 protein: CASSLQIGRSYNEQFF
CDR3 DNA: TGTGCCAGCAGCTTGCAGATCGGCAGGTCCTACAATGAGCAGTTCTTC

V gene: TRBV30
J gene: TRBJ1-6
D gene: TRBD1
clone size: .
CDR3 protein: CAWSVIPQGAGSPLHF
CDR3 DNA: TGTGCCTGGAGTGTAATCCCCCAGGGGGCAGGATCACCCCTCCACTTT

V gene: TRBV7-3
J gene: TRBJ2-1
D gene: .
clone size: .
CDR3 protein: CASSPTGGLNEQFF
CDR3 DNA: TGTGCCAGCAGCCCCACCGGGGGGCTGAATGAGCAGTTCTTC

V gene: TRBV29-1
J gene: TRBJ1-2
D gene: TRBD1
clone size: once
CDR3 protein: CSAPRNDREEFGYTF
CDR3 DNA: TGCAGCGCTCCAAGAAACGACAGGGAAGAATTTGGCTACACCTTC

V gene: TRBV5-6
J gene: TRBJ2-7
D gene: .
clone size: .
CDR3 protein: CASMVTIPSYEQYF
CDR3 DNA: TGTGCCAGCATGGTGACAATTCCCTCCTACGAGCAGTACTTC

V gene: TRBV2
J gene: TRBJ1-6
D gene: .
clone size: .
CDR3 protein: CASIEGGVGSPLHF
CDR3 DNA: TGTGCCAGCATCGAGGGGGGGGTGGGTTCACCCCTCCACTTT

V gene: TRBV7-3
J gene: TRBJ1-1
D gene: TRBD1
clone size: few
CDR3 protein: CASSSQPGQANTEAFF
CDR3 DNA: TGTGCCAGCAGCAGCCAACCGGGACAGGCCAACACTGAAGCTTTCTTT

V gene: TRBV5-1
J gene: TRBJ1-3
D gene: TRBD1
clone size: once
CDR3 protein: CASSSDRGDYLAGNTIYF
CDR3 DNA: TGCGCCAGCAGCTCGGACAGGGGGGACTATTTGGCTGGAAACACCATATATTTT

V gene: TRBV28
J gene: TRBJ1-2
D gene: TRBD1
clone size: .
CDR3 protein: CASLLRDSQGYTF
CDR3 DNA: TGTGCCAGCCTTTTGCGGGACAGTCAAGGCTACACCTTC

V gene: TRBV6-5
J gene: TRBJ1-1
D gene: .
clone size: .
CDR3 protein: CASSTGTLNTEAFF
CDR3 DNA: TGTGCCAGCAGTACGGGGACATTGAACACTGAAGCTTTCTTT

V gene: TRBV20-1
J gene: TRBJ1-2
D gene: .
clone size: .
CDR3 protein: CSARLSMGYTF
CDR3 DNA: TGCAGTGCTAGGCTGTCTATGGGCTACACCTTC

V gene: TRBV7-2
J gene: TRBJ2-5
D gene: .
clone size: .
CDR3 protein: CASSLAGGSETQYF
CDR3 DNA: TGTGCCAGCAGCTTAGCGGGGGGATCAGAGACCCAGTACTTC

V gene: TRBV24-1
J gene: TRBJ2-1
D gene: .
clone size: few
CDR3 protein: CATSQAGSNEQFF
CDR3 DNA: TGTGCCACCAGTCAGGCGGGATCCAATGAGCAGTTCTTC

V gene: TRBV9
J gene: TRBJ1-2
D gene: TRBD1
clone size: .
CDR3 protein: CASSVPGGYGYTF
CDR3 DNA: TGTGCCAGCAGCGTACCAGGGGGTTATGGCTACACCTTC